Below, 8 T cell receptor beta chains from the same sample are listed, as sequenced in a study of T cell responses to AZD1222 COVID-19 vaccine (dated by TCRdb to the early 2020s). The library was built by means of the immunoSEQ multiplex PCR assay. The table was pulled from immuneACCESS by TCRdb, which kept in-frame rearrangements only. Such tables lose some clones; where checked, under half of the loss comes from unresolved V genes, and the rest has no known cause. Here the sample has approximately 110,000 clones; roughly 90% occur a single time. The ten largest account for about 1.2% of the sample. Taken with the paper, the label for time point translates to: baseline before first vaccination. Specimen: peripheral blood, collected on day 0 of AZD1222 vaccination. The receptors here all came from an adult in good health.

This chain connects TRBV2 to TRBJ1-5; TRBD1 aligns across 7 bases. This CDR3 is built from 16 residues. The germline gives CDR1 SNHLY, CDR2 FYNNEI. The trim removed 7 bases at V and 0 bases at J, leaving 9 bases unmatched. This chain's CDR3 is CASTMGQFYSNQPQHF. CDR3 DNA: TGTGCCAGCACCATGGGACAGTTTTATAGCAATCAGCCCCAGCATTTT.

The chain employs TRBV9 and TRBJ2-7; a possible D gene is TRBD2 (5 bases). V lost 0 bases, J lost 0 bases, and 10 bases lay in between. Germline lookup yields CDR1 SGDLS and CDR2 YYNGEE. The CDR3 covers 15 residues. The CDR3 DNA sequence: TGTGCCAGCAGCGTAGATAATAGCGCCTCCTACGAGCAGTACTTC. It encodes CASSVDNSASYEQYF.

The V call is TRBV5-1, the J call TRBJ2-5; no clear D. The CDR3 totals 13 residues. Trimming shortened V by 7 bases and J by 5 bases, and 15 bases separated the two germline ends. Per the germline V gene, CDR1 is SGHRS and CDR2 is YFSETQ. This CDR3 reads CASRLGSEETQYF. CDR3 DNA: TGCGCCAGCCGGCTGGGTTCGGAGGAGACCCAGTACTTC.

Comment on this clone: Given a much more abundant clone one base away, this may be a read error. The chain uses TRBV11-2 and TRBJ1-5; D unresolved. This CDR3 contains 12 residues. CDR1 is SGHAT, CDR2 FQNNGV, per germline. V was pared by 5 bases and J by 3 bases, with 5 bases between. CDR3 protein: CASSPDNQPQHF. The CDR3, as DNA: TGTGCCAGCAGCCCGGACAATCAGCCCCAGCATTTT.

The genes are TRBV6-2 or TRBV6-3 and TRBJ2-3, with D uncertain. Germline values: CDR1 MNHEY, CDR2 SVGEGT. V was cut by 2 bases and J by 2 bases, with 5 bases left in between. The CDR3 runs to 13 residues. The CDR3 sequence: CASSYADTDTQYF. The CDR3 nucleotides read TGTGCCAGCAGTTACGCAGACACAGATACGCAGTATTTT.

This clone was observed a handful of times. This chain uses TRBV19 with TRBJ2-1; 8 bases line up with TRBD2. The V gene end was trimmed by 8 bases and the J gene end by 5 bases; junction bases not matched to a gene: 11. The germline V gene encodes CDR1 LNHDA and CDR2 SQIVND (reference sequence). The CDR3 is 15 residues long. The CDR3 bases are TGTGCCAGTCAAAGTTGGACTAGCCTGAACAATGAGCAGTTCTTC. Translation gives CASQSWTSLNNEQFF.

The CDR3 DNA sequence: TGTGCCAGCAGTCCGGGGTTCAATAATTCACCCCTCCACTTT. Protein: CASSPGFNNSPLHF. V usage is TRBV7-2 and J usage is TRBJ1-6, with D uncertain. Between the trimmed V and J ends, which lost 6 bases and 5 bases, there was a span of 11 bases. This CDR3 region has 14 residues. In germline, CDR1 is SGHTA, CDR2 FQGNSA.

The chain has TRBV18 and TRBJ1-6; D remains ambiguous. V gave up 5 bases and J gave up 6 bases, with 8 bases separating them. The CDR3 extends over 13 amino acids. Germline CDR1 is KGHSH and CDR2 is LQKENI. CDR3 loop: CASSSGFNSPLHF. The DNA of the CDR3 is TGTGCCAGCTCATCGGGCTTTAATTCACCCCTCCACTTT.